The next 15 T cell receptor beta chains were all read from a single sample in a study of blood T cell repertoires in COVID-19. Profiling relied on immunoSEQ multiplex PCR, and the TCRdb table lists in-frame clones only, not all of them. The sample lists some 89,000 clones; approximately 87% were seen once. The sequenced sample was peripheral blood. The receptors were sampled from a human donor in a cohort sampled during active COVID-19.

The CDR3 loop is CSVLQGSTDTQYF. The CDR3 DNA reads TGCAGCGTCTTACAGGGAAGCACAGATACGCAGTATTTT. The genes are TRBV29-1 and TRBJ2-3; weak D call: TRBD1 (6 bases). Deletions cut 6 bases from V and 0 bases from J, with 10 bases between. The CDR3 runs 13 residues. Germline V CDR1 and CDR2: SQVTM, ANQGSEA.

The rearrangement uses TRBV7-2 and TRBJ2-7, with 7 bases aligning to TRBD1. The CDR3 consists of 14 residues. The germline V gene has CDR1 SGHTA and CDR2 FQGNSA. V lost 7 bases to trimming and J lost 6 bases; unmatched junction nucleotides: 12. CDR3 in amino acids: CASTPALNRGEQYF. The CDR3 region has the DNA TGTGCCAGCACCCCTGCCCTAAACAGGGGCGAGCAGTACTTC.

The chain joins TRBV5-5 to TRBJ2-5; TRBD1 agrees at 8 bases. Germline V lookup: CDR1 SGHKS, CDR2 YYEKEE (reference sequence). J gave up 2 bases and V 2 bases, and 5 bases lay outside the gene matches. There are 15 residues in the CDR3. The CDR3 sequence is CASSFVDRGQETQYF. The CDR3 DNA follows: TGTGCCAGCAGCTTCGTCGACAGGGGACAAGAGACCCAGTACTTC.

The chain links TRBV2 to TRBJ1-2; D gene uncertain. The CDR3 length is 13 residues. Germline V gene sequence: CDR1 SNHLY, CDR2 FYNNEI. Trimming took 7 bases from V and 0 from J, leaving 9 bases between them. CDR3 in DNA: TGTGCCAGCAAGGGAGAAGCTAACTATGGCTACACCTTC. Translated, it gives CASKGEANYGYTF. Together with reference TRBV2 and TRBJ1-2, the CDR3 gives the full variable domain: EPEVTQTPSHQVTQMGQEVILRCVPISNHLYFYWYRQILGQKVEFLVSFYNNEISEKSEIFDDQFSVERPDGSNFTLKIRSTKLEDSAMYFCASKGEANYGYTFGSGTRLTVV.

The chain carries TRBV2 and TRBJ1-6, with a possible D match to TRBD1 (5 bases). The CDR3 is 15 residues long. The ends were cut back, 0 bases at V and 5 bases at J, with 8 bases in the middle. Germline V gives CDR1 SNHLY, CDR2 FYNNEI. The CDR3, as DNA: TGTGCCAGCAGTGAAGCGCGGACAAATAATTCACCCCTCCACTTT. It translates to CASSEARTNNSPLHF.

The chain couples TRBV19 to TRBJ1-1; weak D call: TRBD1 (6 bases). Trimming removed 5 bases at V and 5 bases at J, with 21 bases between. This CDR3 is built from 16 residues. Germline CDR1 reads LNHDA; CDR2 reads SQIVND (reference sequence). The CDR3 reads CASSATRSQGRTEAFF. The CDR3 DNA reads TGTGCCAGTAGTGCGACCAGGAGTCAGGGGCGGACTGAAGCTTTCTTT. Together with reference TRBV19 and TRBJ1-1, the CDR3 gives the full variable domain: DGGITQSPKYLFRKEGQNVTLSCEQNLNHDAMYWYRQDPGQGLRLIYYSQIVNDFQKGDIAEGYSVSREKKESFPLTVTSAQKNPTAFYLCASSATRSQGRTEAFFGQGTRLTVV.

Only a few counts were recorded for this clone. CDR3 sequence reads: CASSQDQGAERPQHF. The CDR3 region has the DNA TGTGCCAGCAGCCAAGATCAGGGGGCTGAGAGGCCCCAGCATTTT. The chain uses TRBV3-1 (or the pseudogene TRBV3-2) and TRBJ1-5, with 8 bases matching TRBD1. Trimming cost V 0 bases and J 9 bases; bases outside gene matches: 7. The CDR3 contains 15 residues. CDR1 LGHDT and CDR2 YNNKEL come from the germline V gene (reference sequence).

V gene TRBV7-3 combines with J gene TRBJ1-1; 8 bases agree with TRBD1. The length of the CDR3 is 15 residues. CDR1 and CDR2 (germline): SGHTA, FQGTGA. Trimming cost V 5 bases and J 1 base; bases outside gene matches: 6. The CDR3 DNA sequence: TGTGCCAGCAGCGCTACAGGGGGTTCGAACACTGAAGCTTTCTTT. It translates to CASSATGGSNTEAFF.

The chain employs TRBV2 and TRBJ2-1; 14 bases are shared with TRBD2. The CDR3 runs to 15 residues. With V trimmed by 4 bases and J by 14 bases, 10 bases remained unmatched. Germline V gene lookup returns CDR1 SNHLY and CDR2 FYNNEI. The CDR3 DNA is TGTGCCAGCAGTGGGGGACTAGCGGGGGATATGGGTGAGTTCTTC. It specifies CASSGGLAGDMGEFF. Looking up the rest from reference TRBV2 and TRBJ2-1 gives the full variable domain: EPEVTQTPSHQVTQMGQEVILRCVPISNHLYFYWYRQILGQKVEFLVSFYNNEISEKSEIFDDQFSVERPDGSNFTLKIRSTKLEDSAMYFCASSGGLAGDMGEFFGPGTRLTVL.

The chain recombines TRBV6-5 with TRBJ2-7; 8 bases align to TRBD1. The germline V gene encodes CDR1 MNHEY and CDR2 SVGAGI. The CDR3 is made up of 13 amino acids. J was trimmed by 2 bases and V by 6 bases; bases with no gene match: 3. CDR3 loop: CASRKQGAYEQYF. Written as DNA, the CDR3 is TGTGCCAGCAGAAAACAGGGGGCCTACGAGCAGTACTTC.

V and J are TRBV6-4 and TRBJ1-4; D ambiguous. V was shortened by 1 base and J by 0 bases, with 6 bases between the two germline ends. This CDR3 spans 15 amino acids. Per the germline V gene, CDR1 is MRHNA and CDR2 is SNTAGT. The CDR3 protein is CASSDYYSTNEKLFF. CDR3 coding DNA: TGTGCCAGCAGTGACTACTACTCAACTAATGAAAAACTGTTTTTT.

The V and J genes are TRBV5-4 and TRBJ1-1, with 8 positions matching TRBD1. The CDR3 extends over 15 amino acids. Germline CDR1 and CDR2: SGHNT and YYREEE (reference sequence). Trimming removed 9 bases from V and 5 bases from J; junction bases left unmatched: 15. CDR3 DNA sequence: TGTGCCACAGGACACAGGGGGAAATTGGGGACTGAAGCTTTCTTT. Its translation is CATGHRGKLGTEAFF. Using reference TRBV5-4 and TRBJ1-1 for the parts outside the CDR3, the full variable domain is ETGVTQSPTHLIKTRGQQVTLRCSSQSGHNTVSWYQQALGQGPQFIFQYYREEENGRGNFPPRFSGLQFPNYSSELNVNALELDDSALYLCATGHRGKLGTEAFFGQGTRLTVV.

The chain joins TRBV30 to TRBJ1-2; TRBD1 matches at 8 bases. Germline values: CDR1 GTSNPN, CDR2 SVGIG (reference sequence). V lost 5 bases to trimming and J lost 2 bases; unmatched junction nucleotides: 13. The CDR3 covers 16 residues. CDR3 amino acids: CAWAGIGQGENYGYTF. CDR3 bases: TGTGCCTGGGCCGGGATAGGACAGGGAGAGAACTATGGCTACACCTTC.

This clone was observed a handful of times. The chain employs TRBV27 and TRBJ2-2; D is unclear. The CDR3 consists of 12 residues. Germline V gene lookup returns CDR1 MNHEY and CDR2 SMNVEV (reference sequence). V was clipped by 6 bases and J by 4 bases, with 6 bases between them. The CDR3 protein is CASSKSTGELFF. The CDR3 bases are TGTGCCAGCAGCAAATCCACCGGGGAGCTGTTTTTT.

The genes are TRBV7-2 and TRBJ1-2, with D tentatively TRBD1 (6 bases). Trimming stripped 6 bases from V and 0 bases from J, with 14 bases between. From germline, CDR1 is SGHTA and CDR2 FQGNSA. This CDR3 is built from 15 residues. CDR3 coding DNA: TGTGCCAGCAGAACCCCAGGGGTCCCTAACTATGGCTACACCTTC. Translated: CASRTPGVPNYGYTF.